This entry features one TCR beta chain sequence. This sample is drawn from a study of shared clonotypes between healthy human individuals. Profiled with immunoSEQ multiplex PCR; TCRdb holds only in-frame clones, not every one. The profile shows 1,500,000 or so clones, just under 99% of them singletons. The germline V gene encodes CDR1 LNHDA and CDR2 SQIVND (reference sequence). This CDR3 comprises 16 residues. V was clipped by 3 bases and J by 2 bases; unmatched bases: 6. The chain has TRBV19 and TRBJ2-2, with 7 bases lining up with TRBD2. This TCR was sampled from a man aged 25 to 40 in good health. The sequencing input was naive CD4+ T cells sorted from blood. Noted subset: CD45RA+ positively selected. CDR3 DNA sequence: TGTGCCAGTAGTATCCCGGGACTACAAAACACCGGGGAGCTGTTTTTT. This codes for CASSIPGLQNTGELFF.